Included here is one T cell receptor beta chain sequence, with context. The protocol was immunoSEQ multiplex PCR, while the TCRdb copy is restricted to in-frame clones and leaves out a portion. The sample yields 70,000 to 95,000 clones, around 92% seen once. The V and J ends lost 0 bases and 13 bases, in that order; junction bases with no gene match: 4. Per the germline V gene, CDR1 is KGHSH and CDR2 is LQKENI. The CDR3 has 13 residues. This sample is part of a study of technical replicates of blood from a handful of donors. J is TRBJ2-4 and V is TRBV18; 9 bases fit TRBD1. The origin of this receptor is a human donor in good health. Some clones in this sample may be carry-over from other donors' samples. Sequenced sample: T cells isolated from PBMCs. The CDR3 coding sequence is TGTGCCAGCTCACCACCGGGGACAGGGAAACAGTACTTC. It specifies CASSPPGTGKQYF.